These 24 T cell receptor beta chains were all obtained from the same sample, sequenced in a study of a mutant IDH1 vaccine in newly diagnosed glioma. This sample's time point: baseline, week 1 (first vaccination visit). Documented treatment: pre-vaccination baseline after standard-of-care therapy. Sequenced by immunoSEQ multiplex PCR; TCRdb stores in-frame clones only, minus some. Altogether tens of thousands of clones are present, 91% being singletons, with the ten largest covering 7% to 10%. The specimen was PBMCs, collected from a glioma patient treated with radiotherapy, temozolomide or both. The receptors here all came from a man aged 25-45 years with glioma.

The V and J genes are TRBV7-6 and TRBJ1-2; weak D call: TRBD1 (6 bases). The germline CDR1 and CDR2 sequences are SGHVS and FNYEAQ. The CDR3 totals 14 residues. V gave up 5 bases and J gave up 3 bases, with 13 bases separating them. The CDR3 loop is CASSVLGGDYGYTF. CDR3 nucleotides: TGTGCCAGCAGCGTCCTAGGGGGGGACTATGGCTACACCTTC.

This sequence joins TRBV2 and TRBJ1-5; no clear D gene. CDR1 and CDR2 (germline): SNHLY, FYNNEI. V lost 2 bases, J lost 7 bases, and 9 bases lay in between. This CDR3 comprises 13 residues. Here the CDR3 reads CASSERVGQPQHF. In DNA form, the CDR3 reads TGTGCCAGCAGTGAAAGGGTTGGGCAGCCCCAGCATTTT.

This clone was counted once. The chain joins TRBV6-5 to TRBJ1-1, with TRBD1 identical over 7 bases. CDR1 and CDR2 from the germline V gene are MNHEY and SVGAGI. The trim removed 6 bases at V and 3 bases at J, leaving 7 bases unmatched. The CDR3 totals 14 residues. The CDR3 sequence: CASSLSGGDTEAFF. The CDR3 DNA sequence: TGTGCCAGCAGCCTATCAGGGGGGGACACTGAAGCTTTCTTT.

As to this clone: Relative to the germline gene, one junction end is altered; a read error may explain this. The chain is built from TRBV5-1 and TRBJ1-1; D is uncertain. The CDR3 is made up of 10 amino acids. The germline CDR1 and CDR2 sequences are SGHRS and YFSETQ. Here the CDR3 DNA reads TGCGCCAGCAGCGTCAGTTCTATGGGGTTT. This gives the protein CASSVSSMGF.

This clone appeared a single time. The chain has TRBV7-9 and TRBJ1-2; no clear D. The CDR3 is 11 residues long. With 5 bases removed from V and 3 bases from J, the gap between germline ends came to 4 bases. CDR1 is SEHNR and CDR2 is FQNEAQ in the germline V gene (reference sequence). This CDR3 reads CASSLDYGYTF. Written as DNA, the CDR3 is TGTGCCAGCAGCCTAGACTATGGCTACACCTTC. Using reference TRBV7-9 and TRBJ1-2 for the parts outside the CDR3, the full variable domain is DTGVSQNPRHKITKRGQNVTFRCDPISEHNRLYWYRQTLGQGPEFLTYFQNEAQLEKSRLLSDRFSAERPKGSFSTLEIQRTEQGDSAMYLCASSLDYGYTFGSGTRLTVV.

The chain joins TRBV6-1 to TRBJ2-7; tentatively, D is TRBD1 (5 bases). CDR3 size: 14 residues. Trimming stripped 3 bases from V and 3 bases from J, with 12 bases between. The germline V gene has CDR1 MNHNS and CDR2 SASEGT. CDR3 amino acids: CASSDMGRNYEQYF. The CDR3 coding sequence is TGTGCCAGCAGTGATATGGGGCGGAACTACGAGCAGTACTTC.

J is TRBJ2-3 and V is TRBV5-4; D is uncertain. Germline CDR1 and CDR2: SGHNT and YYREEE (reference sequence). The germline V and J ends were trimmed by 4 bases and 0 bases, with 15 bases remaining between them. The CDR3 is made up of 16 amino acids. The CDR3 reads CASSAPGRQSTDTQYF. CDR3 bases: TGTGCCAGCAGCGCCCCGGGTCGTCAAAGCACAGATACGCAGTATTTT.

The V call is TRBV7-2, the J call TRBJ2-5; D tentatively reads TRBD1 or TRBD2 (5 bases each). The CDR3 is 14 residues long. V lost 2 bases and J 2 bases, leaving 9 bases between the germline ends. CDR1 SGHTA and CDR2 FQGNSA come from the germline V gene. CDR3 region: CASSLTREQETQYF. The CDR3 DNA sequence: TGTGCCAGCAGCTTAACCAGGGAGCAAGAGACCCAGTACTTC. Variable domain in full (rest from reference TRBV7-2 and TRBJ2-5): GAGVSQSPSNKVTEKGKDVELRCDPISGHTALYWYRQSLGQGLEFLIYFQGNSAPDKSGLPSDRFSAERTGGSVSTLTIQRTQQEDSAVYLCASSLTREQETQYFGPGTRLLVL.

This clone was recorded only once. The chain links TRBV5-1 to TRBJ2-3; 8 nucleotides align to TRBD1. The CDR3 contains 16 residues. V trimming: 4 bases; J trimming: 2 bases; junction bases outside the gene matches: 9. Germline loops: CDR1 SGHRS, CDR2 YFSETQ. In nucleotides, the CDR3 is TGCGCCAGCAGCCGCCCAGGGGGCCCCCCCACAGATACGCAGTATTTT. Translated, it gives CASSRPGGPPTDTQYF.

The chain employs TRBV29-1 and TRBJ1-3, with D maybe TRBD1 (6 bases). The CDR3 runs 13 residues. CDR1 is SQVTM and CDR2 is ANQGSEA in the germline V gene. V lost 7 bases, J lost 0 bases, and 10 bases lay in between. For the CDR3, the DNA is TGCAGCGGACAGGTACACTCTGGAAACACCATATATTTT. Its translation: CSGQVHSGNTIYF.

The chain uses TRBV11-2 and TRBJ2-5; 8 bases are shared with TRBD1. The germline gives CDR1 SGHAT, CDR2 FQNNGV. The length of the CDR3 is 14 residues. Trimming at V came to 2 bases and at J to 5 bases, leaving 4 bases not matched to a gene. CDR3 DNA sequence: TGTGCCAGCAGCTTAATCAGGGGGCCGGAGACCCAGTACTTC. Its protein product is CASSLIRGPETQYF.

CDR3: CASSLLSVTRGEQYF. Here the CDR3 DNA reads TGTGCCAGCAGCTTACTCTCCGTCACTAGGGGGGAGCAGTACTTC. The rearrangement uses TRBV7-6 and TRBJ2-7; D possibly corresponds to TRBD1 (6 bases). V was pared by 2 bases and J by 7 bases, with 18 bases between. The V gene's germline CDR1 is SGHVS and CDR2 FNYEAQ. The CDR3 is 15 residues long. The full variable domain, with the rest looked up from reference TRBV7-6 and TRBJ2-7, is GAGVSQSPRYKVTKRGQDVALRCDPISGHVSLYWYRQALGQGPEFLTYFNYEAQQDKSGLPNDRFSAERPEGSISTLTIQRTEQRDSAMYRCASSLLSVTRGEQYFGPGTRLTVT.

This chain connects TRBV9 to TRBJ1-3; D is uncertain. The germline V gene encodes CDR1 SGDLS and CDR2 YYNGEE. V was trimmed by 0 bases and J by 7 bases, leaving 2 bases between them. The length of the CDR3 is 11 residues. CDR3 nucleotides: TGTGCCAGCAGCGTAGGTAACACCATATATTTT. Translating gives CASSVGNTIYF.

The chain employs TRBV7-9 and TRBJ2-1, with D perhaps TRBD2 (7 bases). Germline V gene lookup returns CDR1 SEHNR and CDR2 FQNEAQ (reference sequence). Trimming took off 9 bases at V and 0 bases at J, with 18 bases between the two ends. CDR3 size: 16 residues. In nucleotides, the CDR3 is TGTGCCAGGGGGGGGCTTGCGGGGAGCTCCTACAATGAGCAGTTCTTC. This sequence encodes CARGGLAGSSYNEQFF. Combining the CDR3 with reference TRBV7-9 and TRBJ2-1 gives the whole variable domain DTGVSQNPRHKITKRGQNVTFRCDPISEHNRLYWYRQTLGQGPEFLTYFQNEAQLEKSRLLSDRFSAERPKGSFSTLEIQRTEQGDSAMYLCARGGLAGSSYNEQFFGPGTRLTVL.

This chain links TRBV5-1 with TRBJ2-3, with D unclear. The V gene's germline CDR1 is SGHRS and CDR2 YFSETQ. Between the trimmed V and J ends, which lost 4 bases and 5 bases, there was a span of 14 bases. The CDR3 is 14 amino acids. CDR3 sequence (DNA): TGCGCCAGCAGCCCCTACTGGATTGGAGATACGCAGTATTTT. Translation gives CASSPYWIGDTQYF. Drawing the rest from reference TRBV5-1 and TRBJ2-3, the complete variable domain is KAGVTQTPRYLIKTRGQQVTLSCSPISGHRSVSWYQQTPGQGLQFLFEYFSETQRNKGNFPGRFSGRQFSNSRSEMNVSTLELGDSALYLCASSPYWIGDTQYFGPGTRLTVL.

As for this clone: The junction and the germline gene differ at one end; a read error may be behind it. The genes are TRBV7-6 and TRBJ1-1; D is perhaps TRBD1 (6 bases). Looked up from germline, CDR1 is SGHVS and CDR2 is FNYEAQ. CDR3 length: 15 amino acids. CDR3 nucleotide sequence: TGTGCCAGCAGTTTAGGGGGGTTTAGGAACACTGAAGCTTTCTTT. It is translated as CASSLGGFRNTEAFF.

V and J are TRBV7-2 and TRBJ1-5; a possible D gene is TRBD1 (5 bases). The CDR3 runs 12 residues. Trimming stripped 4 bases from V and 6 bases from J, with 7 bases between. Looked up from germline, CDR1 is SGHTA and CDR2 is FQGNSA. Here the CDR3 DNA reads TGTGCCAGCAGCTCCACAGGTCAGCCCCAGCATTTT. Translating gives CASSSTGQPQHF.

V and J are TRBV7-9 and TRBJ2-6; D remains unclear. In germline, CDR1 is SEHNR, CDR2 FQNEAQ (reference sequence). This CDR3 is 15 amino acids long. The ends were cut back, 4 bases at V and 0 bases at J, with 7 bases in the middle. The CDR3 DNA is TGTGCCAGCAGCTCAAGGGTCTCTGGGGCCAACGTCCTGACTTTC. Its protein product is CASSSRVSGANVLTF.

V and J are TRBV6-7 and TRBJ2-7, with unresolved D. TRBV6-7 is treated as an ORF (open reading frame) with a function not yet certain. This CDR3 is 15 amino acids long. The germline V and J ends were trimmed by 0 bases and 0 bases, with 9 bases remaining between them. The CDR3 loop reads CASSYSTDLSYEQYF. As DNA, the CDR3 is TGTGCCAGCAGTTACTCTACGGACCTCTCCTACGAGCAGTACTTC.

The table lists this clone with a count of one. V and J are TRBV19 and TRBJ1-1; D is unresolved. The germline CDR1 and CDR2 sequences are LNHDA and SQIVND (reference sequence). The CDR3 consists of 14 residues. The V end lost 5 bases, the J end lost 5 bases, and 15 bases lay between the germline ends. CDR3 sequence reads: CASSRSGPGTEAFF. As DNA, the CDR3 is TGTGCCAGTAGTCGGTCAGGCCCCGGGACTGAAGCTTTCTTT.

The chain links TRBV5-1 to TRBJ2-3; 10 bases align to TRBD1. The trim removed 0 bases at V and 4 bases at J, leaving 8 bases unmatched. The CDR3 has 17 residues. CDR1 and CDR2 (germline): SGHRS, YFSETQ. CDR3 nucleotides: TGCGCCAGCAGCTTGGGGACAGGGGGGCTATACGCAGATACGCAGTATTTT. Translated: CASSLGTGGLYADTQYF.

The rearrangement links TRBV5-1 to TRBJ2-3, with D unresolved. The CDR3 contains 13 residues. Germline V lookup: CDR1 SGHRS, CDR2 YFSETQ. V gave up 4 bases and J gave up 5 bases, with 11 bases separating them. DNA for the CDR3: TGCGCCAGCAGCCGGACCGATGGAGATACGCAGTATTTT. Translating gives CASSRTDGDTQYF.

The genes are TRBV7-8 and TRBJ1-1; D is perhaps TRBD1 (5 bases). V was clipped by 4 bases and J by 0 bases, with 9 bases between them. This CDR3 comprises 14 residues. Germline-derived CDR1 and CDR2 are SGHVS and FQNEAQ. As DNA, the CDR3 is TGTGCCAGCAGCTCACAGGTAGTGAACACTGAAGCTTTCTTT. Residues: CASSSQVVNTEAFF.

CDR3 nucleotide sequence: TGTGCCAGCAGCGTAGGTAACGGCCCGGGTTACGAGCAGTACTTC. Translation gives CASSVGNGPGYEQYF. The chain combines TRBV9 with TRBJ2-7; D unclear. The CDR3 is 15 residues long. The germline V gene has CDR1 SGDLS and CDR2 YYNGEE. V was clipped by 0 bases and J by 4 bases, with 14 bases between them.